The 6 T cell receptor beta chains given below trace back to one sample, sequenced in a study of cytomegalovirus exposure and HLA in healthy donors. The PCR was carried out with 60 Vbeta primers and 13 Jbeta primers. Libraries were prepared by immunoSEQ multiplex PCR; TCRdb keeps only in-frame clonotypes and omits some of them. The table includes some 140,000 clones, 79% detected once. Source material: PBMCs. These receptors were obtained from a middle-aged man in good health and CMV-seropositive.

The chain has TRBV23-1 and TRBJ1-1; 9 positions match TRBD1. TRBV23-1 belongs to the ORF category, with a function that is uncertain. The CDR3 spans 16 residues. The J segment lost 0 bases and the V segment lost 2 bases, leaving 4 bases of the junction unmatched. CDR3 DNA sequence: TGCGCCAGCAGTCAAACAGGGGGCCCACTGAACACTGAAGCTTTCTTT. Residues: CASSQTGGPLNTEAFF.

This clone was found once. The chain links TRBV6-1 to TRBJ1-6; D perhaps matches TRBD1 (6 bases). V lost 11 bases, J lost 9 bases, and 17 bases lay in between. This CDR3 region has 13 residues. CDR1 is MNHNS and CDR2 is SASEGT in the germline V gene. Written as DNA, the CDR3 is TGTGCCGGAAGGGACACCAGAAGTTCACCCCTCCACTTT. Translation: CAGRDTRSSPLHF.

The chain combines TRBV6-1 with TRBJ1-5, with D possibly TRBD1 on 5 matching bases. This CDR3 is 15 amino acids long. Trimming took off 3 bases at V and 6 bases at J, with 15 bases between the two ends. Germline assignment: CDR1 MNHNS and CDR2 SASEGT. The CDR3 spells CASSEGMGPRQPQHF. DNA of the CDR3: TGTGCCAGCAGTGAGGGGATGGGGCCTCGTCAGCCCCAGCATTTT.

In this sample, this clone turned up once. The rearrangement joins TRBV2 to TRBJ2-1; 10 nucleotides match TRBD1. V was clipped by 4 bases and J by 5 bases; unmatched bases: 5. Germline loops: CDR1 SNHLY, CDR2 FYNNEI. This CDR3 is 15 amino acids long. The CDR3 DNA is TGTGCCAGCAGTGCCTGGACAGGGGGAAACAATGAGCAGTTCTTC. Amino acid sequence: CASSAWTGGNNEQFF.

The chain couples TRBV28 to TRBJ1-6, with 9 bases aligning to TRBD1. V trimming: 5 bases; J trimming: 9 bases; junction bases outside the gene matches: 8. The CDR3 extends over 15 amino acids. The germline CDR1 and CDR2 sequences are MDHEN and SYDVKM. The chain's CDR3 is CASSPPGQGFSPLHF. The CDR3, as DNA: TGTGCCAGCAGTCCCCCGGGACAGGGTTTTTCACCCCTCCACTTT.

This chain joins TRBV11-3 and TRBJ2-7, with a possible D match to TRBD2 (6 bases). From germline, CDR1 is SGHNT and CDR2 YENEEA. The ends were cut back, 5 bases at V and 3 bases at J, with 8 bases in the middle. There are 12 residues in the CDR3. The CDR3 is CASSPGGYEQYF. In nucleotides, the CDR3 is TGTGCCAGCAGCCCCGGGGGCTACGAGCAGTACTTC.